Shown below are 15 T cell receptor beta chains from a single sample sequenced in a study of PD-1 blockade in classical Hodgkin lymphoma. As for time point: cycle 4 day 1 (C4D1), after more than five weeks of nivolumab. Relapse after autologous stem cell transplantation occurred in every patient, and brentuximab vedotin exposure varied. Profiled with immunoSEQ multiplex PCR; TCRdb holds only in-frame clones, not every one. This table holds more than 95,000 clones, roughly 90% found once. The sample consisted of peripheral blood mononuclear cells (PBMCs), taken before the fourth cycle of nivolumab. The receptors here all came from a human donor with classical Hodgkin lymphoma.

The chain employs TRBV11-2 and TRBJ1-4, with D possibly matching TRBD1 (6 bases). The germline gives CDR1 SGHAT, CDR2 FQNNGV. Trimming pared 0 bases from V and 4 bases from J, leaving 12 bases between. The CDR3 runs to 16 residues. In DNA form, the CDR3 reads TGTGCCAGCAGCTTAGACAGGGGAAAGGGTAATGAAAAACTGTTTTTT. Translation: CASSLDRGKGNEKLFF. The full variable domain, in which reference TRBV11-2 and TRBJ1-4 provide the parts outside the CDR3, is EAGVAQSPRYKIIEKRQSVAFWCNPISGHATLYWYQQILGQGPKLLIQFQNNGVVDDSQLPKDRFSAERLKGVDSTLKIQPAKLEDSAVYLCASSLDRGKGNEKLFFGSGTQLSVL.

The genes are TRBV4-1 and TRBJ2-5; D gene ambiguous. V was pared by 4 bases and J by 0 bases, with 6 bases between. CDR3 length equals 13 residues. Germline values: CDR1 MGHRA, CDR2 YSYEKL. CDR3 bases: TGCGCCAGCAGCCTTGTAAACCAAGAGACCCAGTACTTC. Its protein is CASSLVNQETQYF.

This rearrangement joins TRBV29-1 to TRBJ2-7; TRBD1 is a possible D gene (6 bases). Per the germline V gene, CDR1 is SQVTM and CDR2 is ANQGSEA. The CDR3 runs 12 residues. Trimming stripped 4 bases from V and 3 bases from J, with 10 bases between. The CDR3 sequence: CSVVYRDYEQYF. CDR3 in DNA: TGCAGCGTTGTTTACAGGGACTACGAGCAGTACTTC.

The chain links TRBV6-4 to TRBJ1-1, with TRBD1 identical over 7 bases. The ends lost 3 bases at V and 5 bases at J; junction bases unmatched: 9. Germline CDR1 and CDR2: MRHNA and SNTAGT. This CDR3 region has 15 residues. The CDR3 loop reads CASSEVGGGATEAFF. The CDR3 DNA reads TGTGCCAGCAGTGAAGTAGGAGGGGGCGCGACTGAAGCTTTCTTT.

DNA of the CDR3: TGTGCCACCAGCAGTGAACGTACGGTGAACACTGAAGCTTTCTTT. Translated: CATSSERTVNTEAFF. The chain links TRBV15 to TRBJ1-1; no definite D call. Per the germline V gene, CDR1 is LNHNV and CDR2 is YYDKDF (reference sequence). Trimming removed 3 bases from V and 0 bases from J, with 11 bases in between. The CDR3 covers 15 residues.

This rearrangement joins TRBV30 to TRBJ2-3; no definite D call. The CDR3 has 14 amino acids. Trimming pared 0 bases from V and 4 bases from J, leaving 11 bases between. The germline V gene has CDR1 GTSNPN and CDR2 SVGIG (reference sequence). CDR3 in DNA: TGTGCCTGGAGTGTATTGGACGTGGCAGATACGCAGTATTTT. Protein: CAWSVLDVADTQYF.

This clone was recorded a few times. The chain recombines TRBV6-6 with TRBJ2-5; TRBD2 is a possible D gene (7 bases). CDR1 and CDR2 from the germline V gene are MNHNY and SVGAGI (reference sequence). The CDR3 is 13 amino acids. V lost 6 bases, J lost 5 bases, and 13 bases lay in between. The CDR3 loop is CASRREGGETQYF. The CDR3 bases are TGTGCCAGCAGGAGGGAGGGGGGTGAGACCCAGTACTTC.

This chain links TRBV15 with TRBJ1-2; 8 positions agree with TRBD1. Germline V gives CDR1 LNHNV, CDR2 YYDKDF (reference sequence). The CDR3 contains 12 residues. V gave up 8 bases and J gave up 4 bases; unmatched junction bases: 3. The DNA of the CDR3 is TGTGCCACCGGACAGGGAGGCTATGGCTACACCTTC. It encodes CATGQGGYGYTF.

The chain employs TRBV11-2 and TRBJ2-7; 7 positions agree with TRBD2. CDR3 length: 14 amino acids. J was trimmed by 3 bases and V by 3 bases; bases with no gene match: 5. The germline gives CDR1 SGHAT, CDR2 FQNNGV. The CDR3 coding sequence is TGTGCCAGCAGCTTGGAGGCGGGAGTCTACGAGCAGTACTTC. Its translation: CASSLEAGVYEQYF.

The chain has TRBV13 and TRBJ2-1; TRBD2 aligns across 15 bases. This CDR3 region has 17 residues. Germline values: CDR1 PRHDT, CDR2 FYEKMQ (reference sequence). The V segment lost 5 bases and the J segment 7 bases; nucleotides outside the gene matches: 9. This CDR3 reads CASSLRTSGRAGNEQFF. CDR3 coding DNA: TGTGCCAGCAGCCTACGGACTAGCGGGAGGGCCGGGAATGAGCAGTTCTTC. Supplemented by reference TRBV13 and TRBJ2-1, the full variable domain reads AAGVIQSPRHLIKEKRETATLKCYPIPRHDTVYWYQQGPGQDPQFLISFYEKMQSDKGSIPDRFSAQQFSDYHSELNMSSLELGDSALYFCASSLRTSGRAGNEQFFGPGTRLTVL.

The rearrangement links TRBV6-5 to TRBJ2-7; perhaps TRBD2 as D (6 bases). Per germline, CDR1 MNHEY and CDR2 SVGAGI. CDR3 length equals 13 residues. V was pared by 5 bases and J by 3 bases, with 11 bases between. CDR3 DNA sequence: TGTGCCAGCAGTATGGGACTCCACTACGAGCAGTACTTC. It translates to CASSMGLHYEQYF.

The J gene is TRBJ2-7, the V gene TRBV6-6; 8 bases agree with TRBD2. Germline V gene sequence: CDR1 MNHNY, CDR2 SVGAGI (reference sequence). With V trimmed by 2 bases and J by 3 bases, 3 bases remained unmatched. The length of the CDR3 is 14 residues. The CDR3 coding sequence is TGTGCCAGCAGTTACGTCAGCGGGAGCTACGAGCAGTACTTC. This encodes CASSYVSGSYEQYF.

The chain combines TRBV14 with TRBJ2-2, with 11 bases lining up with TRBD2. With V trimmed by 8 bases and J by 1 base, 6 bases remained unmatched. The CDR3 runs 16 residues. Germline loops: CDR1 SGHDN, CDR2 FVKESK. For the CDR3, the DNA is TGTGCCAGCGGCACGGGGACTAGCGGGAACACCGGGGAGCTGTTTTTT. Translation gives CASGTGTSGNTGELFF.

The chain has TRBV5-6 and TRBJ1-2; D might be TRBD1 (6 bases). CDR1 is SGHDT and CDR2 is YYEEEE in the germline V gene. With 3 bases removed from V and 4 bases from J, the gap between germline ends came to 19 bases. The CDR3 contains 16 residues. CDR3 sequence: CASSSAGQYLPYGYTF. The CDR3 bases are TGTGCCAGCAGCTCTGCCGGACAGTACCTACCCTATGGCTACACCTTC.

This chain uses TRBV19 with TRBJ2-7; 10 positions agree with TRBD2. The CDR3 is 14 residues long. Trimming took 6 bases from V and 6 from J; bases not matched to a gene: 8. CDR1 LNHDA and CDR2 SQIVND come from the germline V gene (reference sequence). The CDR3 is CASRASGSSAEQYF. The CDR3 nucleotides are TGTGCCAGTAGAGCTAGCGGGAGCTCCGCCGAGCAGTACTTC.